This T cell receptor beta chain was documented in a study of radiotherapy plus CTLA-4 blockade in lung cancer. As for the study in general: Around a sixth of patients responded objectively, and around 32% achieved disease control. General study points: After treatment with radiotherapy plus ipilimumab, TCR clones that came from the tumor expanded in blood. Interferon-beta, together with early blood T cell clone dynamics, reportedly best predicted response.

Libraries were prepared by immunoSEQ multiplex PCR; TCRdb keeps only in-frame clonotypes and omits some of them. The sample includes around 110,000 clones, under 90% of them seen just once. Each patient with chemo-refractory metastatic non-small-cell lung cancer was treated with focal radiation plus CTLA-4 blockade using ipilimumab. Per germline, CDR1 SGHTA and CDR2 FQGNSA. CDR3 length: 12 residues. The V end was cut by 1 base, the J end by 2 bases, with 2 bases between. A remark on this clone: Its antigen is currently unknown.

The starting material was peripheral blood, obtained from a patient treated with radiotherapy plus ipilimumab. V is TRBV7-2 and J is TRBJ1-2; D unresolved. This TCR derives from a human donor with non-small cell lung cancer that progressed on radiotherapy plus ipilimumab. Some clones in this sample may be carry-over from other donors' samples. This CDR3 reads CASSLGNYGYTF. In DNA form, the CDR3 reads TGTGCCAGCAGCTTAGGAAACTATGGCTACACCTTC.